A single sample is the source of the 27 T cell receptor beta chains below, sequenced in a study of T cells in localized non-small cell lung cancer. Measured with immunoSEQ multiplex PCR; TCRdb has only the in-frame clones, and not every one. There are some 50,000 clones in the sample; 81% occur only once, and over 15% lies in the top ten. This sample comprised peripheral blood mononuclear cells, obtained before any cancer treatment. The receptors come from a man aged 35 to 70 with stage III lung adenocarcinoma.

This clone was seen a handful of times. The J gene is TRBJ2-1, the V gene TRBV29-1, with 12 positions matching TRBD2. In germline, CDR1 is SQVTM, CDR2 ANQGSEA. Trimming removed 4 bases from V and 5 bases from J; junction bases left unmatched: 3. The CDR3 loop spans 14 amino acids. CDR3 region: CSVASGGANNEQFF. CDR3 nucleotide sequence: TGCAGCGTTGCTAGCGGGGGGGCCAACAATGAGCAGTTCTTC.

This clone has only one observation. The DNA for the CDR3 is TGTGCCAGCAGTTACTCTCGGACTAGCGGGGGGGAGCTGTTTTTT. Translation gives CASSYSRTSGGELFF. The V call is TRBV6-6, the J call TRBJ2-2; 11 nucleotides agree with TRBD2. The V gene's germline CDR1 is MNHNY and CDR2 SVGAGI (reference sequence). The CDR3 consists of 15 residues. The V segment lost 0 bases and the J segment 8 bases; nucleotides outside the gene matches: 2.

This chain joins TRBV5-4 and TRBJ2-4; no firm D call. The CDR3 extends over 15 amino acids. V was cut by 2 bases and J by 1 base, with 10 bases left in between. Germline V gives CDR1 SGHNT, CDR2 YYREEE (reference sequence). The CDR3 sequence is CASSLRGNAKNIQYF. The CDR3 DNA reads TGTGCCAGCAGCTTACGTGGCAACGCCAAAAACATTCAGTACTTC. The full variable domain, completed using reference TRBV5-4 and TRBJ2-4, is ETGVTQSPTHLIKTRGQQVTLRCSSQSGHNTVSWYQQALGQGPQFIFQYYREEENGRGNFPPRFSGLQFPNYSSELNVNALELDDSALYLCASSLRGNAKNIQYFGAGTRLSVL.

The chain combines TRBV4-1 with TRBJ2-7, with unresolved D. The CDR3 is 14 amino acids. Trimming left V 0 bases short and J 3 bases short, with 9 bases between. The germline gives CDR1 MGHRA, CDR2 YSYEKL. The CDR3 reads CASSQEGLNYEQYF. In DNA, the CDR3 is TGCGCCAGCAGCCAAGAGGGCCTTAACTACGAGCAGTACTTC.

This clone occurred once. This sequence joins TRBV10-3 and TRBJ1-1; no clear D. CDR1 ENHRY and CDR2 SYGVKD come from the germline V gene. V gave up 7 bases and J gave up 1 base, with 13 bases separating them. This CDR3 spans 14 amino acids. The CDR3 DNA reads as TGTGCCATCATGTCGGGTCAGTGGAACACTGAAGCTTTCTTT. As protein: CAIMSGQWNTEAFF.

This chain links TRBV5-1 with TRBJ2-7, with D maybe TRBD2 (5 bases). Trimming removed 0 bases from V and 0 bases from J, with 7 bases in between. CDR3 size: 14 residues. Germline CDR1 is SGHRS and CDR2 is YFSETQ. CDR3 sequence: CASSLVGDSYEQYF. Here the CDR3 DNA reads TGCGCCAGCAGCTTGGTCGGGGACTCCTACGAGCAGTACTTC.

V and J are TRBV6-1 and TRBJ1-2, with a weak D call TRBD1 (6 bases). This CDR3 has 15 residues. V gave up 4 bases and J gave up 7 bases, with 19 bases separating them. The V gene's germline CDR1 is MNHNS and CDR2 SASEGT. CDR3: CASSVNRVVPAGYTF. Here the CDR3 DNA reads TGTGCCAGCAGTGTCAACAGGGTCGTCCCTGCTGGCTACACCTTC.

The DNA for the CDR3 is TGCGCCAGCGGGCAGGGGGGCGGGGAGCTGTTTTTT. It translates to CASGQGGGELFF. The chain joins TRBV10-2 to TRBJ2-2; D is possibly TRBD1 (7 bases). The CDR3 sequence is 12 residues long. V lost 8 bases, J lost 7 bases, and 11 bases lay in between. Germline V CDR1 and CDR2: WSHSY, SAAADI.

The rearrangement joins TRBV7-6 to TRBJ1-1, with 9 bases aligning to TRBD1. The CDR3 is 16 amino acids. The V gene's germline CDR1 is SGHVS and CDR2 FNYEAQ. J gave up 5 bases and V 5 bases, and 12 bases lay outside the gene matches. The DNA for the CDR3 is TGTGCCAGCAGCCGTACAGGGGGCGCTCTATTGACTGAAGCTTTCTTT. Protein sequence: CASSRTGGALLTEAFF.

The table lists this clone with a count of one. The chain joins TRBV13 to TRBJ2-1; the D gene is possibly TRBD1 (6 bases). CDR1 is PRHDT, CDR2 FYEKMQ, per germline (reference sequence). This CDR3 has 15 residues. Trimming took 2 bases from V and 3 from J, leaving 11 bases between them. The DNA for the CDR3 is TGTGCCAGCAGCTTAAGGGGGACCGACTACAATGAGCAGTTCTTC. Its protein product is CASSLRGTDYNEQFF.

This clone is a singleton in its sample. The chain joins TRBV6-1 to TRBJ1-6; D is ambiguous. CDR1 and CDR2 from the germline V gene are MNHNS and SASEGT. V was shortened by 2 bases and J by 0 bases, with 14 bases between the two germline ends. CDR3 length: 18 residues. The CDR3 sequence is CASSENRGGSSYNSPLHF. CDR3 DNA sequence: TGTGCCAGCAGTGAAAATCGAGGAGGGAGCTCCTATAATTCACCCCTCCACTTT.

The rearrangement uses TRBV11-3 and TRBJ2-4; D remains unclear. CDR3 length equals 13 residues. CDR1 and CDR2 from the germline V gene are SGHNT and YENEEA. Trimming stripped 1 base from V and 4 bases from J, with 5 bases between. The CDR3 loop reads CASSLGQKNIQYF. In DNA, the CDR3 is TGTGCCAGCAGCTTAGGACAAAAAAACATTCAGTACTTC. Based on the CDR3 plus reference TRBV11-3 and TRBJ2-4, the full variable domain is EAGVVQSPRYKIIEKKQPVAFWCNPISGHNTLYWYLQNLGQGPELLIRYENEEAVDDSQLPKDRFSAERLKGVDSTLKIQPAELGDSAVYLCASSLGQKNIQYFGAGTRLSVL.

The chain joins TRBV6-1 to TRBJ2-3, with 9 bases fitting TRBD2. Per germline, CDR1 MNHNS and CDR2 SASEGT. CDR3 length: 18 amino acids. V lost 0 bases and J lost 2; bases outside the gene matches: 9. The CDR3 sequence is CASSEALAGRGATDTQYF. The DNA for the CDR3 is TGTGCCAGCAGTGAAGCGCTAGCGGGGCGGGGGGCCACAGATACGCAGTATTTT.

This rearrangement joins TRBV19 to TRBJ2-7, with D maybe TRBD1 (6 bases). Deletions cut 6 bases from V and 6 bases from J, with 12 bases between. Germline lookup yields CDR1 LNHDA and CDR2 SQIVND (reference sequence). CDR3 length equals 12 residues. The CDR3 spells CASSQGTTEQYF. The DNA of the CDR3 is TGTGCCAGTAGCCAGGGGACGACCGAGCAGTACTTC.

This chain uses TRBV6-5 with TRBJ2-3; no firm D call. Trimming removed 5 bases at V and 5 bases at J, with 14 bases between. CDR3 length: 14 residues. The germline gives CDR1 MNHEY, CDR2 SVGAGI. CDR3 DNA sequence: TGTGCCAGCAGTCCAAACCCCCTAGGAGATACGCAGTATTTT. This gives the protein CASSPNPLGDTQYF.

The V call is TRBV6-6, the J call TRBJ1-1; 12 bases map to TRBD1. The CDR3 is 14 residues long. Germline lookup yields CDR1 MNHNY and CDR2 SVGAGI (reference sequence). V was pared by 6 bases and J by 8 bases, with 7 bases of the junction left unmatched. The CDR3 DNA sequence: TGTGCCAGCAGGGGGGGACAGGGGGCGACCGAAGCTTTCTTT. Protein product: CASRGGQGATEAFF.

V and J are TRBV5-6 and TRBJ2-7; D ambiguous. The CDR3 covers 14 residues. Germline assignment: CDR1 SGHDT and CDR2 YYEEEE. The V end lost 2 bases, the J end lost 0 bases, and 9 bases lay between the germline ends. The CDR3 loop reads CASSLGFSSYEQYF. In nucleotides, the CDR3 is TGTGCCAGCAGCTTAGGGTTCAGCTCCTACGAGCAGTACTTC.

CDR3 bases: TGTGCCAGCAGCGACAGCCCGAACACTGAAGCTTTCTTT. Translation gives CASSDSPNTEAFF. The J gene is TRBJ1-1, the V gene TRBV11-3, with D perhaps matching TRBD1 (5 bases). This CDR3 has 13 residues. Germline CDR1 reads SGHNT; CDR2 reads YENEEA. V gave up 5 bases and J gave up 1 base, with 8 bases separating them.

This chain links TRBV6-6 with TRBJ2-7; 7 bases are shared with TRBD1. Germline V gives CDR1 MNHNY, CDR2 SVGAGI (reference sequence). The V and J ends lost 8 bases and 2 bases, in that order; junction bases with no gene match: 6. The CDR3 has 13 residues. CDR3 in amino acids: CASGDSDAYEQYF. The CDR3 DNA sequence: TGTGCCAGCGGGGACAGTGACGCCTACGAGCAGTACTTC.

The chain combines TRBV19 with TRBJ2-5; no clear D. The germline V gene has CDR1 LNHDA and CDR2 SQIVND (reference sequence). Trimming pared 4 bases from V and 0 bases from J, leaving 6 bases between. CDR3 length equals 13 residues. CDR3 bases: TGTGCCAGTAGTACCTCTAACCAAGAGACCCAGTACTTC. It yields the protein CASSTSNQETQYF.

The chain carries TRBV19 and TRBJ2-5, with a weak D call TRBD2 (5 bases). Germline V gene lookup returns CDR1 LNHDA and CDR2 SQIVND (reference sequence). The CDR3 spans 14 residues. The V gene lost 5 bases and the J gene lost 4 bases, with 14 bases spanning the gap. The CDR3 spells CASSPRTAGETQYF. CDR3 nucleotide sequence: TGTGCCAGTAGTCCCCGGACGGCGGGAGAGACCCAGTACTTC.

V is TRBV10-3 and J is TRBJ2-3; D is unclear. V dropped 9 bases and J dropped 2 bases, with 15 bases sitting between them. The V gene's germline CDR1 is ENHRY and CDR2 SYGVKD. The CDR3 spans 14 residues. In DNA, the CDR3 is TGTGCCATATTAGACAACGCAGACACAGATACGCAGTATTTT. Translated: CAILDNADTDTQYF.

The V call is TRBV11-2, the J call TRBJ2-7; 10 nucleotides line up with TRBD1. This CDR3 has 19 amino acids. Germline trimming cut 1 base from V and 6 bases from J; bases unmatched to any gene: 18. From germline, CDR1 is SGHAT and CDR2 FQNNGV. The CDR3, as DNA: TGTGCCAGCAGCTTAGCCCCGGGACAGGGGAGATCTGCGTCGGGCGAGCAGTACTTC. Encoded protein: CASSLAPGQGRSASGEQYF.

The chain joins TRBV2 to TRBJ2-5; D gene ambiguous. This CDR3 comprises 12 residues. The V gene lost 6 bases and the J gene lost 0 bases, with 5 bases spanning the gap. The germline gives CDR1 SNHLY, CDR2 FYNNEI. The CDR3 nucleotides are TGTGCCAGCAGGGATGACCAAGAGACCCAGTACTTC. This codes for CASRDDQETQYF. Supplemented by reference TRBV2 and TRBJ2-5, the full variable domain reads EPEVTQTPSHQVTQMGQEVILRCVPISNHLYFYWYRQILGQKVEFLVSFYNNEISEKSEIFDDQFSVERPDGSNFTLKIRSTKLEDSAMYFCASRDDQETQYFGPGTRLLVL.

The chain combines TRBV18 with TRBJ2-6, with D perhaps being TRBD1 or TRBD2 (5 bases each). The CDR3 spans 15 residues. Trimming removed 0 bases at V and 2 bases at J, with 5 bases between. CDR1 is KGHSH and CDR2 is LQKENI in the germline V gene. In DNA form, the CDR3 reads TGTGCCAGCTCACCACCGGGGGCTGGGGCCAACGTCCTGACTTTC. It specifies CASSPPGAGANVLTF.

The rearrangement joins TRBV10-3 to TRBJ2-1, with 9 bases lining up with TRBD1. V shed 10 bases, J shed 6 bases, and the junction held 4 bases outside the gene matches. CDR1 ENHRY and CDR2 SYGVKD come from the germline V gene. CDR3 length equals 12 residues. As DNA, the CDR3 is TGTGCCACACAGGGGGCTGGCAATGAGCAGTTCTTC. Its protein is CATQGAGNEQFF.

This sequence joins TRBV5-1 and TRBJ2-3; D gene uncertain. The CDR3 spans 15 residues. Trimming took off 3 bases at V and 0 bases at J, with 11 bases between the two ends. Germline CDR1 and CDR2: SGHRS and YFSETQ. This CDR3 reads CASSSDSASTDTQYF. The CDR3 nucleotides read TGCGCCAGCAGCTCAGACTCGGCTAGCACAGATACGCAGTATTTT.